This T cell receptor beta chain was documented in a study of memory CD4+ T cells and cytomegalovirus serostatus. Points from the study as a whole: A US-trained random forest predicted CMV serostatus with median AUC around 0.91. About 40% of the roughly 160 known CMV-associated TCRbeta sequences appeared in CD4+ memory.

The CDR3 runs 14 residues. Trimming at V came to 0 bases and at J to 2 bases, leaving 2 bases not matched to a gene. Germline V CDR1 and CDR2: SGDLS, YYNGEE. Assay used: immunoSEQ multiplex PCR; TCRdb lists only in-frame clones, some missing. The sample holds just over 40,000 clones, 70% to 80% seen once. A word on this clone: Its antigen is unknown.

Single viable CD3+CD4+CD8-CD45RO+ cells were sorted as the memory CD4+ T cells. Serostatus was set by detecting CMV pp150, pp28, p38, p52 IgG. CD4+ T cells were isolated by positive magnetic selection. The rearrangement links TRBV9 to TRBJ2-7, with 7 bases identical to TRBD2. This receptor was identified in an adult in good health and CMV-seronegative. Material: memory CD4+ T cells from blood. The CDR3 loop reads CASSVGGGTYEQYF. In DNA, the CDR3 is TGTGCCAGCAGCGTAGGGGGAGGGACCTACGAGCAGTACTTC.